This T cell receptor (beta chain) appears in the sequencing data of a study of blood T cell repertoires in COVID-19. The ends were cut back, 1 base at V and 4 bases at J, with 7 bases in the middle. Germline CDR1 LGHDT, CDR2 YNNKEL (reference sequence). There are 13 residues in the CDR3. The method was immunoSEQ multiplex PCR; TCRdb's version includes in-frame clones alone and lacks a portion of them. The data show nearly 35,000 clones, around 90% seen once. The specimen was peripheral blood. This clonotype originated in a man aged 65-85 years with acute or convalescent COVID-19. The V gene is TRBV3-1 (or the pseudogene TRBV3-2), the J gene TRBJ1-1; D unresolved. The CDR3: CASSQGRGTEAFF. The CDR3 DNA reads TGTGCCAGCAGCCAAGGACGAGGCACTGAAGCTTTCTTT.